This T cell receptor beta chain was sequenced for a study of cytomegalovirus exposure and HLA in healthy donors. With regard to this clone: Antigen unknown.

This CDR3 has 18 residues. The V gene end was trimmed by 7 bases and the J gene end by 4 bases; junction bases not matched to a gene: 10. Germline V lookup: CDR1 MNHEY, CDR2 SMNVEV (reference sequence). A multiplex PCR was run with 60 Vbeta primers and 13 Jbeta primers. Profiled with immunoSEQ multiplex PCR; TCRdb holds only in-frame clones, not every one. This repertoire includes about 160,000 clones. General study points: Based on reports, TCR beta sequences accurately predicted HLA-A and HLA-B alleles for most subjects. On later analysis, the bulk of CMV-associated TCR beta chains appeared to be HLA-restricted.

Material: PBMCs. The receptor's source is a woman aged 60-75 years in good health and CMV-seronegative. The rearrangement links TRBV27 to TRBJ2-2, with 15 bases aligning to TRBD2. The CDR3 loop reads CASTRTSGGGRITGELFF. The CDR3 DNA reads TGTGCCAGCACCCGGACTAGCGGGGGGGGCCGGATCACCGGGGAGCTGTTTTTT.